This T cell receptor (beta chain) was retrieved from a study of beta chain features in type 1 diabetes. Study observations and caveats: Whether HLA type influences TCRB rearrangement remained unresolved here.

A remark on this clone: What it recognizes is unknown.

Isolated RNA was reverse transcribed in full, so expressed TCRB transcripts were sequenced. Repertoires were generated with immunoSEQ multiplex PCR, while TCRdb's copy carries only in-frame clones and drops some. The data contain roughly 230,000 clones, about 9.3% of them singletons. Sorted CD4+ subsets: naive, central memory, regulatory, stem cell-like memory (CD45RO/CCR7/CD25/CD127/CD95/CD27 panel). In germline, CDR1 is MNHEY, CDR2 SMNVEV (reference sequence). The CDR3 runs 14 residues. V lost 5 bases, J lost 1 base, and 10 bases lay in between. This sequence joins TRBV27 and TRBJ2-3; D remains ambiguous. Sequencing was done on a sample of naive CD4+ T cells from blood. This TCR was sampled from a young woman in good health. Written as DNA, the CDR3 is TGTGCCAGCAGTGTCATACAAGGCACAGATACGCAGTATTTT. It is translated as CASSVIQGTDTQYF.